This T cell receptor beta chain was identified in a study of Ad26.COV2.S vaccination and SARS-CoV-2 variants. Study-wide results and limits: Placebo recipients had lower spike-specific TCR breadth than vaccine recipients.

The table lists this clone with a few counts. Its antigen is still unknown. The repertoire was sequenced with immunoSEQ multiplex PCR; TCRdb's copy has only in-frame clones and lacks some. The table shows some 640,000 clones, with 89% occurring only once. The CDR3 contains 14 residues. V lost 0 bases and J 1 base, leaving 6 bases between the germline ends. Per the germline V gene, CDR1 is LGHDT and CDR2 is YNNKEL (reference sequence). Described treatment: roughly 19 received Ad26.COV2.S at low or high dose, single or two shots; a few received placebo; per-sample allocation not given. Sampling happened 63 days after the first vaccine or placebo injection. This person who donated was an adult of 18-55 years in Boston.

This sequence was found in a person aged 18-65 years who received the Ad26.COV2.S COVID-19 vaccine or a placebo. Sample: peripheral blood, taken in a trial of Ad26.COV2.S vaccine versus placebo. The chain has TRBV3-1 (or the pseudogene TRBV3-2) and TRBJ1-1; no reliable D call. In DNA, the CDR3 is TGTGCCAGCAGCCAAGATTGGGGGAACACTGAAGCTTTCTTT. Its translation: CASSQDWGNTEAFF.